A selection of T cell receptor beta chains follows, all from one sample in a study of CXCR4 blockade with PD-1 therapy in pancreatic cancer. Measured with immunoSEQ multiplex PCR; TCRdb has only the in-frame clones, and not every one. The sample comprises some 4,500 clones, around three fifths of which are singletons, and roughly 13% rests with the top ten. Sequencing input: tumor tissue. These TCRs come from a human donor with pancreatic ductal adenocarcinoma. Each CDR3 is given with its conserved first and last residue. Each record gives: D gene, clone size, J gene, V gene, CDR3 DNA, CDR3 protein. The D gene is left open where the match is weak. Clone size is shown for a subset of rows, as once, few, many or a class of expanded clone.

.	.	TRBJ2-3	TRBV29-1	TGCAGCGTTGATGGGCTCCGGGGCACAGATACGCAGTATTTT	CSVDGLRGTDTQYF
TRBD1	once	TRBJ2-3	TRBV19	TGTGCCAGTAGTCCCCGGACAGGGCTCGGGGATACACAGTATTTT	CASSPRTGLGDTQYF
TRBD2	.	TRBJ2-1	TRBV29-1	TGCAGCGTTGGGGGACTAGGATATGAGCAGTTCTTC	CSVGGLGYEQFF
.	.	TRBJ1-1	TRBV9	TGTGCCAGCAGCGTAGGTGGTGGGGGACCCACTGAAGCTTTCTTT	CASSVGGGGPTEAFF
TRBD1	.	TRBJ2-1	TRBV19	TGTGCCAGTAGTAACGACCAGGGGGCAGGCTCCTACAATGAGCAGTTCTTC	CASSNDQGAGSYNEQFF
.	.	TRBJ1-2	TRBV29-1	TGCAGCGTTGAGGAAAGGACAGCCAACTATGGCTACACCTTC	CSVEERTANYGYTF
TRBD2	.	TRBJ2-3	TRBV6-8	TGTGCCAGCAGGCCCTGGACTAGCGGGAAGAGAGATACGCAGTATTTT	CASRPWTSGKRDTQYF
.	.	TRBJ1-5	TRBV15	TGTGCCACCAGCAGAGCCCGGGGAGGCAATCAGCCCCAGCATTTT	CATSRARGGNQPQHF
TRBD2	once	TRBJ2-3	TRBV6-8	TGTGCCAGCAGTGCGCGTGGGAGGGGCACAGATACGCAGTATTTT	CASSARGRGTDTQYF
TRBD1	.	TRBJ1-2	TRBV28	TGTGCCACCGCCCCCGGGACAGTTAACTATGGCTACACCTTC	CATAPGTVNYGYTF
TRBD1	large	TRBJ1-2	TRBV19	TGTGCCACCCTAGGACAGGGTCTGCGATATGGCTACACCTTC	CATLGQGLRYGYTF
.	.	TRBJ1-3	TRBV11-3	TGTGCCAGCAGCCGGGACGGGGGTCTCTCTGGAAACACCATATATTTT	CASSRDGGLSGNTIYF
TRBD2	.	TRBJ2-5	TRBV7-6	TGTGCTAGCAGCTCCCTTAATCCGGGACTAGCGGGAGGGGAGACCCAGTACTTC	CASSSLNPGLAGGETQYF
.	.	TRBJ2-7	TRBV6-1	TGTGCCAGCAGTGAAGAGCCCAGATCCTACGAGCAGTACTTC	CASSEEPRSYEQYF
.	few	TRBJ1-1	TRBV30	TGTGCCTGGAGTAAGTACAGGGAGAACACTGAAGCTTTCTTT	CAWSKYRENTEAFF
.	.	TRBJ2-4	TRBV30	TGTGCCTGTCGGCGGGTTCCCGCCAAAAACATTCAGTACTTC	CACRRVPAKNIQYF
.	.	TRBJ1-2	TRBV30	TGTGCCTGGACAAAGGGGGGCGGCTACACCTTC	CAWTKGGGYTF
.	.	TRBJ2-3	TRBV12-1	TGTGCCAGCAGCTTTCCAAACCGTCAAAAAGATACGCAGTATTTT	CASSFPNRQKDTQYF
TRBD2	.	TRBJ2-1	TRBV28	TGTGCCAGCAGTTTATCTAGCGGGAATCGGCAGTTCTTC	CASSLSSGNRQFF
.	once	TRBJ1-1	TRBV29-1	TGCAGCGTTGTGCTATCAGCGGCCACTGAAGCTTTCTTT	CSVVLSAATEAFF
.	.	TRBJ2-7	TRBV19	TGTGCCAGTAGTGATCCGGTCTTAAGCTCCTACGAGCAGTACTTC	CASSDPVLSSYEQYF
TRBD2	.	TRBJ2-5	TRBV30	TGTGCCTGGAGTGTTGGGGCTAGCGGATTCCAAGAGACCCAGTACTTC	CAWSVGASGFQETQYF
TRBD1	.	TRBJ2-1	TRBV5-1	TGCGCCAGCAGCTTGGGGTCGCTGAGGACAGGGGGTCTCAATGAGCAGTTCTTC	CASSLGSLRTGGLNEQFF
TRBD1	.	TRBJ1-4	TRBV28	TGTGCCAGCAGTTCCCACCTCCGGGACAGAAAGCAAAAACTGTTTTTT	CASSSHLRDRKQKLFF
.	few	TRBJ2-7	TRBV9	TGTGCCAGCAGAGGGGACGTTCCTGAGCAGTACTTC	CASRGDVPEQYF
.	.	TRBJ2-7	TRBV28	TGTGCCACCTCCGGGACTCAGTCCTACGAGCAGTACTTC	CATSGTQSYEQYF
TRBD2	.	TRBJ2-7	TRBV9	TGTGCCAGCAGCGTAGAGCTAGCGGGAGTTCGCGAGCAGTACTTC	CASSVELAGVREQYF
.	.	TRBJ2-4	TRBV28	TGTGCCAGCAGTCCGTCAGGGGTCAAAAACATTCAGTACTTC	CASSPSGVKNIQYF
.	.	TRBJ1-1	TRBV30	TGTGCCTGGGACCTCGGGGTGAGTACGGGGAACACTGAAGCTTTCTTT	CAWDLGVSTGNTEAFF
.	.	TRBJ1-1	TRBV29-1	TGCAACGGTGAGGACGGCCACACTGAAGCTTTCTTT	CNGEDGHTEAFF
TRBD2	once	TRBJ2-1	TRBV9	TGTGCCAGCAGTGATCGTCAGCGGGAGAAGATTGAGCAGTTCTTC	CASSDRQREKIEQFF
TRBD2	.	TRBJ2-3	TRBV25-1	TGTGCCAGCAGTTTCGGCGGGAGGCCCACAGATACGCAGTATTTT	CASSFGGRPTDTQYF
TRBD2	.	TRBJ2-1	TRBV19	TGTGCCAGTTCCCAGACTAGCGGACCATACAATGAGCAGTTCTTC	CASSQTSGPYNEQFF
.	.	TRBJ1-1	TRBV6-8	TGTGCCAGCAGTGACTTACGGGGCCCTGAAGCTTTCTTT	CASSDLRGPEAFF
TRBD2	.	TRBJ2-3	TRBV19	TGTGCCAGTAGTATAGTCGGGGGGAATACGCAGTATTTT	CASSIVGGNTQYF
.	.	TRBJ2-1	TRBV28	TGTGCCAGCAGTTTACTGACTAGCTCCTACAATGAGCAGTTCTTC	CASSLLTSSYNEQFF
.	.	TRBJ2-7	TRBV2	TGTGCCAGCAGTGAAGGACGGGACGTCAAGCAGTACTTC	CASSEGRDVKQYF
.	few	TRBJ2-7	TRBV28	TGTGCCAGCACCTCCTTCTTTCCGAGCTCCTACGAGCAGTACTTC	CASTSFFPSSYEQYF
TRBD1	.	TRBJ1-4	TRBV6-8	TGTGCCAGCAGGGAGCCCGGGACAGGGCATGAAAAACTGTTTTTT	CASREPGTGHEKLFF
TRBD1	.	TRBJ1-1	TRBV7-7	TGTGCCAGCAGCAAGACAGGGGTGAACACTGAAGCTTTCTTT	CASSKTGVNTEAFF
.	.	TRBJ2-3	TRBV9	TGTGCCAGCAGCCCCCGTTTAGATACGCAGTATTTT	CASSPRLDTQYF
.	few	TRBJ2-3	TRBV6-8	TGTGCCAGCAGTTATACCTGGCGGGGTCGCACAGATACGCAGTATTTT	CASSYTWRGRTDTQYF
.	.	TRBJ2-1	TRBV7-7	TGTGCCAGCAGCTTGGGGCTTCTCTCCTACAATGAGCAGTTCTTC	CASSLGLLSYNEQFF
.	.	TRBJ1-1	TRBV18	TGTGCCAGCTCACCCCGTAAGGACGGAACTGAAGCTTTCTTT	CASSPRKDGTEAFF
TRBD1	.	TRBJ1-1	TRBV5-1	TGCGCCAGCAGCTTTACCACAGGGGACTTGAGCACTGAAGCTTTCTTT	CASSFTTGDLSTEAFF
TRBD1	few	TRBJ1-1	TRBV12-5	TGTGCCAGCACCTCCCAAACAGGGGGCGGGGGGAACACTGAAGCTTTCTTT	CASTSQTGGGGNTEAFF
TRBD2	.	TRBJ2-3	TRBV19	TGTGCCAGTAGTACCCTTCAGGGACTAGCGGGAGGATCCACAGATACGCAGTATTTT	CASSTLQGLAGGSTDTQYF
TRBD2	.	TRBJ2-1	TRBV6-8	TGTGCCAGCAGAGACATAGCGGGCCCCTACAATGAGCAGTTCTTC	CASRDIAGPYNEQFF
TRBD2	few	TRBJ2-2	TRBV6-8	TGTGCCAGCAGTCGGGGGGAGGCCGGGGAGCTGTTTTTT	CASSRGEAGELFF